A selection of T cell receptor beta chains follows, all from one sample in a study of cytomegalovirus exposure and HLA in healthy donors. Produced via immunoSEQ multiplex PCR; TCRdb's table is partial and in-frame only. The sample contains some 110,000 clones, 80% to 85% of which appear only once. The source material was PBMCs. The receptors stem from a man aged 25 to 40 in good health and CMV-seronegative. CDR3s leave out the opening cysteine and the closing phenylalanine or tryptophan. Each record gives: J gene, D gene, V gene, CDR3 protein. D genes are given only for firm matches.

TRBJ2-1,NA,TRBV6-5,ASSYALGGSYNEQF
TRBJ2-1,NA,TRBV21-1,ASRKGGVEQF
TRBJ2-4,NA,TRBV6-6,ASSRRGECQY
TRBJ1-1,NA,TRBV7-6,ASSPRGDTEAF
TRBJ1-6,NA,TRBV7-9,ASSSSRSYNSPLH
TRBJ2-7,NA,TRBV15,ATSSDRPYEQY
TRBJ1-6,NA,TRBV2,ASREEGVPGSPLH
TRBJ2-2,NA,TRBV18,ASSPVTNTGELF
TRBJ2-5,TRBD2,TRBV5-1,ASSFITSGQETQY
NA,NA,TRBV7-9,ASSSRKEGGTGYEQY
TRBJ1-5,NA,TRBV30,AWSVATVGQPQH
TRBJ2-5,TRBD2,TRBV6-1,ASRTVAGAQETQY
TRBJ1-2,NA,TRBV5-5,ASSLDRVLGYT
TRBJ2-3,TRBD1,TRBV19,ASSKQGSGTDTQY
TRBJ2-1,NA,TRBV18,ASSPGDSSLYNEQF
TRBJ1-2,TRBD1,TRBV27,ASRRGQGEGGYT
TRBJ2-5,NA,TRBV5-4,ASSFAKGAQETRY
TRBJ2-2,TRBD1,TRBV6-6,AIQTGTGRTGELF
TRBJ2-7,NA,TRBV28,ASSSGTPSYEQY
TRBJ1-5,NA,TRBV27,ASSLGGLLNQPQH
TRBJ2-2,NA,TRBV7-9,ASSLVVRNTGELF
TRBJ1-1,NA,TRBV6-1,ASRTQGVNTEAF
TRBJ2-7,NA,TRBV28,ASSRTSYYEQY
TRBJ2-2,TRBD1,TRBV7-6,ASSRRQGSLLYAGELF
TRBJ2-5,TRBD2,TRBV6-6,ATTQTSGGETQY
TRBJ1-2,NA,TRBV28,ASTGDRYGYT
TRBJ2-7,NA,TRBV19,ASSIAAARYEQY
TRBJ2-7,TRBD2,TRBV5-1,ASSATSGHEQY
TRBJ1-1,NA,TRBV5-1,ASSGAGLLRDTEAF
TRBJ2-7,TRBD1,TRBV2,ASSASGQGIPYEQY
TRBJ2-7,TRBD2,TRBV10-1,ALTSGERYEQY
TRBJ2-5,NA,TRBV7-9,ASSLGTRGETQY
TRBJ2-7,NA,TRBV5-1,ASSWTEEGGAY
TRBJ1-2,NA,TRBV6-5,ASSSLYGYT
TRBJ1-5,NA,TRBV19,ASSIRDRGQPQH
NA,NA,TRBV2,ASSGRAGRYEQY